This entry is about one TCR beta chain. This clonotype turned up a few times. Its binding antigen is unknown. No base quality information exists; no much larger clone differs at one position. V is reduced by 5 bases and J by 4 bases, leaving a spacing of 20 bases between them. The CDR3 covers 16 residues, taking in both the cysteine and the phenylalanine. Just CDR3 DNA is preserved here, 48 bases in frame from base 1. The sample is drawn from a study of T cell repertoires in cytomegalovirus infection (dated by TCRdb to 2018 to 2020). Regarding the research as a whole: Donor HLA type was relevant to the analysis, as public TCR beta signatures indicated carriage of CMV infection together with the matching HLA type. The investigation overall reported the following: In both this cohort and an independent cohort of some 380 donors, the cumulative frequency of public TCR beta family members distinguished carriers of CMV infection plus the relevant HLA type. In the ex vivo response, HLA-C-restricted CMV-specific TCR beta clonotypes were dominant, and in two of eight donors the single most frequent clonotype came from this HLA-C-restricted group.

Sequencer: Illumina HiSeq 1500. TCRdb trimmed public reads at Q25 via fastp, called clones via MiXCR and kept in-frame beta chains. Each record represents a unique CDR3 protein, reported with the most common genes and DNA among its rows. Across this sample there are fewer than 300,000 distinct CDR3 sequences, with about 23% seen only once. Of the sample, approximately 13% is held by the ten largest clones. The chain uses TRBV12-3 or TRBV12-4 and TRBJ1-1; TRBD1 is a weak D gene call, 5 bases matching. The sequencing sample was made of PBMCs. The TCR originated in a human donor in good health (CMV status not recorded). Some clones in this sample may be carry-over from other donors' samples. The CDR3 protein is CASSPRSRGDVTEAFF. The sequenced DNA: TGTGCCAGCAGTCCCAGGTCTAGAGGGGATGTCACTGAAGCTTTCTTT.